This TCR beta chain appears in the sequencing data of a study of blood T cells in healthy people across ages. Trimming shortened V by 0 bases and J by 9 bases, and 14 bases separated the two germline ends. Germline loops: CDR1 MNHEY, CDR2 SVGEGT. This CDR3 comprises 14 residues. Together with a sample-barcoded 5' primer, a J-beta primer mix was included in a second PCR lasting about 7 to 12 cycles. TCRdb used MiXCR to reprocess the 5' RACE reads, holding one entry per CDR3 protein. The table includes 650,000 to 950,000 distinct CDR3 sequences, around 42% detected once. The sequence was collected from a man aged 60-69 years in good health. The source material was blood. The chain links TRBV6-2 or TRBV6-3 to TRBJ1-2; D ambiguous. The CDR3 here is CASSYSRLRGSYTF. CDR3 nucleotide sequence: TGTGCCAGCAGTTACTCGAGGTTGCGGGGAAGCTACACCTTC.